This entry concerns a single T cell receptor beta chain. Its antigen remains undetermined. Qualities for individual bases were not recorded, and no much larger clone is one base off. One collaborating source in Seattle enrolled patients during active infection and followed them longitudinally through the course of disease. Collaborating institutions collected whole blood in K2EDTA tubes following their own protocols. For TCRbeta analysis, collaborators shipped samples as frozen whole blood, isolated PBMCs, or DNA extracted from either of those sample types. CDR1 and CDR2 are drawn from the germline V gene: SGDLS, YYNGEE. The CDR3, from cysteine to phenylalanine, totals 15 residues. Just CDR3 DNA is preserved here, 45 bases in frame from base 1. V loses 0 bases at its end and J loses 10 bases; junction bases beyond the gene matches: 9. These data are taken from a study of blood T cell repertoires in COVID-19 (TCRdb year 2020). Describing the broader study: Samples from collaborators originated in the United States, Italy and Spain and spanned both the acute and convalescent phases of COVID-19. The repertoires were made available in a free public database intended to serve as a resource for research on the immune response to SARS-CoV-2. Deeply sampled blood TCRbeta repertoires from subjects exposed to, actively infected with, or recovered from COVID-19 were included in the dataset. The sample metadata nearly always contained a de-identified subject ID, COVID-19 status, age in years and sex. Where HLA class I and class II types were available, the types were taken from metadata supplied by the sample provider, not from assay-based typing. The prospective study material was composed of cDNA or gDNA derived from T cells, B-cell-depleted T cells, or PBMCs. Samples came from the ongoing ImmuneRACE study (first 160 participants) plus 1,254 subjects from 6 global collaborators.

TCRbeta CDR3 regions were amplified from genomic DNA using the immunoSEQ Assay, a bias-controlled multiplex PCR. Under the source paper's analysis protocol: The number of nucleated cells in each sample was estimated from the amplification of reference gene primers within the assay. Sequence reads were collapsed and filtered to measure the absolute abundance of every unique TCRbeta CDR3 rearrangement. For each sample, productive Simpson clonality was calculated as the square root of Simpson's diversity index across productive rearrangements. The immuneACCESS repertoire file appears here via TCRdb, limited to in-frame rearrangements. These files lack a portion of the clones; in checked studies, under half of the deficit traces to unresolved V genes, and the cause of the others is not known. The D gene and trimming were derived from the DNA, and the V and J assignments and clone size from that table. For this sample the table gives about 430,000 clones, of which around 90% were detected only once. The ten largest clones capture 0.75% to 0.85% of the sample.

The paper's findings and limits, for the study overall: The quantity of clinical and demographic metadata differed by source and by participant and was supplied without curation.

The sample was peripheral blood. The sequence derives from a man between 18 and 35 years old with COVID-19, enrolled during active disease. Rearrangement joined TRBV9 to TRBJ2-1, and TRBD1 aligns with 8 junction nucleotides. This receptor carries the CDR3 CASSVGGQGLSEQFF. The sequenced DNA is TGTGCCAGCAGCGTAGGAGGACAGGGCCTTTCAGAGCAGTTCTTC.